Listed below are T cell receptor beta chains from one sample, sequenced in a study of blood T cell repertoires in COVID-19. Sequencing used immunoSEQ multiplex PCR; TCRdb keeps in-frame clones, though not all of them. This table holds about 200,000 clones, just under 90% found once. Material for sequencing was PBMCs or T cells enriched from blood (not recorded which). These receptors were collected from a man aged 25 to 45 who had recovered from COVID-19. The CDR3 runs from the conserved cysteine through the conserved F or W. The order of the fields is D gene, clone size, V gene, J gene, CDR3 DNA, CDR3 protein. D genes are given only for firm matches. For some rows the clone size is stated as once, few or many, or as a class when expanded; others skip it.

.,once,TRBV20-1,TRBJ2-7,TGCAGTGCTAGTGGTGCGAATTTGTACGAGCAGTACTTC,CSASGANLYEQYF
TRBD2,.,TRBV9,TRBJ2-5,TGTGCCAGCAGCAAAAGCGGATTGGGGTGGGAGGGAACTAGCGGGAGCCTTACGGAGACCCAGTACTTC,CASSKSGLGWEGTSGSLTETQYF
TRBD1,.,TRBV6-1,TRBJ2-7,TGTGCCAGCAGTGATAGACAGGGACCCTACGAGCAGTACTTC,CASSDRQGPYEQYF
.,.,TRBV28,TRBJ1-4,TGTGCCAGCAGTTTGACACAGGCGGGGAATGAAAAACTGTTTTTT,CASSLTQAGNEKLFF
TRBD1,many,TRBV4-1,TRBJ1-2,TGCGCCAGCAGCCTCAGGACAGGCTCACTTTATGGCTACACCTTC,CASSLRTGSLYGYTF
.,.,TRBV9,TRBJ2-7,TGTGCCAGCAGCGTAGCCACAGGCTACGAGCAGTACTTC,CASSVATGYEQYF
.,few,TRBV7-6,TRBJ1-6,TGTGCCAGCAGCTTAGGGGGACTTCAAACGAACAATTCACCCCTCCACTTT,CASSLGGLQTNNSPLHF
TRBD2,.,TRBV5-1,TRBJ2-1,TGCGCCAGCAGCTTGGCGTGGCTAGCGGGAAATGAGCAGTTCTTC,CASSLAWLAGNEQFF
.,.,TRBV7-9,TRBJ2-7,TGTGCCAGCAGCCAAGCTGGGGAGCACTCCACCTACGAGCAGTACTTC,CASSQAGEHSTYEQYF
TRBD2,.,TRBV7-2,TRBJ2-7,TGTGCCAGCAGCTTATTGGCTAGCGGAGCACTATGGCAGTACTTC,CASSLLASGALWQYF
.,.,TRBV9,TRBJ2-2,TGTGCCAGCAGCGTAGCATCAACGGGCACCGGGGAGCTGTTTTTT,CASSVASTGTGELFF
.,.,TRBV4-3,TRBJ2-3,TGCGCCAGCAGCCAAGACAGGGGGGCCCGTATTTTTGTTGATACGCAGTATTTT,CASSQDRGARIFVDTQYF
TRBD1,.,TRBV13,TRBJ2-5,TGTGCCAGCAGCTCCGGACAGGACCAAGAGACCCAGTACTTC,CASSSGQDQETQYF
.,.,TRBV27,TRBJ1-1,TGTGCCAGCAGTTTTTCAGGGAACACTGAAGCTTTCTTT,CASSFSGNTEAFF
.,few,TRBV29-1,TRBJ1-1,TGCAGCGTCGAGACAGGATTCATGAACACTGAAGCTTTCTTT,CSVETGFMNTEAFF
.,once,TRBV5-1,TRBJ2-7,TGCGCCAGCAGCTTGGAACCAGGGCAGAGTTACGAGCAGTACTTC,CASSLEPGQSYEQYF
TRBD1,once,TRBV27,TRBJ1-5,TGTGCCAGCAGCCCGACAGGGGGCAATCAGCCCCAGCATTTT,CASSPTGGNQPQHF
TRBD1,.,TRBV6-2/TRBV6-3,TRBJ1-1,TGTGCCAGCAGTTACCCGGGACAGGGAATCCCCAGGACTGAAGCTTTCTTT,CASSYPGQGIPRTEAFF
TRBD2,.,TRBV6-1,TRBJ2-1,TGTGCCAGCAGTGAACCGGGACTAGACCTACGGGATGAGCAGTTCTTC,CASSEPGLDLRDEQFF
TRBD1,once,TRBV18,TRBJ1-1,TGTGCCAGCTCACTTTCCACACCCGCCGGACAGGGAATTAACACTGAAGCTTTCTTT,CASSLSTPAGQGINTEAFF
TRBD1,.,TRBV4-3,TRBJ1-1,TGCGCCAGCAGCCAAGAATCGGGGACAGGGCTGTCATCCACTGAAGCTTTCTTT,CASSQESGTGLSSTEAFF
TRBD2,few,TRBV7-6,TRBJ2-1,TGTGCCAGCAGCCTAATAGCGGGGGGGCCCCTCAATGAGCAGTTCTTC,CASSLIAGGPLNEQFF
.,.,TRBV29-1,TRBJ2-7,TGCAGCGCACGGAGTCAGGGGATCGGGAACGAGCAGTACTTC,CSARSQGIGNEQYF
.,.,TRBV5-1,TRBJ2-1,TGCGCCAGCAATTTAGATCCGTTGGGGGGCAATGAGCAGTTCTTC,CASNLDPLGGNEQFF
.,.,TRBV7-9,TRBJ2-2,TGTGCCAGCAGCTTAGAATCCGGGACTCTTTACACCGGGGAGCTGTTTTTT,CASSLESGTLYTGELFF
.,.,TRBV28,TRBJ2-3,TGTGCCAGCAGTTTAGCGGGATACACAGATACGCAGTATTTT,CASSLAGYTDTQYF
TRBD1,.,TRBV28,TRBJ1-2,TGTGCCAGCAGTGTCCGACAGGGTAGGGGCTACACCTTC,CASSVRQGRGYTF
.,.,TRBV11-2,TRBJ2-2,TGTGCCAGCAGCTTAGGGCGGGGTCTGGGGAACACCGGGGAGCTGTTTTTT,CASSLGRGLGNTGELFF
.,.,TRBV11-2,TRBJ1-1,TGTGCCAGCAGCTTACAGGGTCCAAGGGACACTGAAGCTTTCTTT,CASSLQGPRDTEAFF
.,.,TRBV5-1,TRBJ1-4,TGCGCCGGAGAAGCCCGAACGGACAGAGAAATTGAAAAACTGTTTTTT,CAGEARTDREIEKLFF
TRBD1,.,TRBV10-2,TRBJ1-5,TGCGCCAGCAGTGATTACGACAGGGCTCAGCCCCAGCATTTT,CASSDYDRAQPQHF
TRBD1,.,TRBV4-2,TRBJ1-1,TGTGCCAGCAGCCAAGGATACGGGACAGCGACCAGGAACACTGAAGCTTTCTTT,CASSQGYGTATRNTEAFF
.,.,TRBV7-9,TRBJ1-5,TGTGCCAGCAGCCCAAACAATCAGCCCCAGCATTTT,CASSPNNQPQHF
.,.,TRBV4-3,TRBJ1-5,TGCGCCAGCAGCCAAGTTTTTGGCAGTCCAGTTCAGCCCCAGCATTTT,CASSQVFGSPVQPQHF
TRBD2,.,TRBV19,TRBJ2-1,TGTGCCAGTAGTGAACTAGCGGGGGGGCGTAGTGAGCAGTTCTTC,CASSELAGGRSEQFF
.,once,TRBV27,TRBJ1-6,TGTGCCAGCAGTTTGGAGGGAGGGAATTCACCCCTCCACTTT,CASSLEGGNSPLHF
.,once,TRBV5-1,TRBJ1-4,TGCGCCAGCAGCCTAACCCAGGGAACTAATGAAAAACTGTTTTTT,CASSLTQGTNEKLFF
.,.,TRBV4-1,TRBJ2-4,TGCGCCAGCAGCCAAGTACGGGAGCGGGTAAAAAACATTCAGTACTTC,CASSQVRERVKNIQYF
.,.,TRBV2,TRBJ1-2,TGTGCCAGCAGTGACCCGACCGGAGGCTATGGCTACACCTTC,CASSDPTGGYGYTF
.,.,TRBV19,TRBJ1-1,TGTGCCAGTAGACGAATGAGGGGGACGAAGGAATTGAACACTGAAGCTTTCTTT,CASRRMRGTKELNTEAFF
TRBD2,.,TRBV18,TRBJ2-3,TGTGCCAGCTCACCACTTTCGTCGGGAGGGCCAATTGGAGTGACAGATACGCAGTATTTT,CASSPLSSGGPIGVTDTQYF
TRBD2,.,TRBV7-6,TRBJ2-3,TGTGCCAGCAGCTGGCTAGCGGACACAGATACGCAGTATTTT,CASSWLADTDTQYF
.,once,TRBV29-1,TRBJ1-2,TGCAGCGTTAGGATGACGGACTCCTATGGCTACACCTTC,CSVRMTDSYGYTF
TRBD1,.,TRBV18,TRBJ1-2,TGTGCCAGCTCACCACGGTCGGGACAGCTTACTGGGGGGTATGGCTACACCTTC,CASSPRSGQLTGGYGYTF
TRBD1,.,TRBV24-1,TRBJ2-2,TGTGCCACCAGTGACCGGACAGGGATCGACACCGGGGAGCTGTTTTTT,CATSDRTGIDTGELFF
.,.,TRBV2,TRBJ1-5,TGTGCCAGCAGTATTTCTCAAGGGCTAGCGCAGCCCCAGCATTTT,CASSISQGLAQPQHF
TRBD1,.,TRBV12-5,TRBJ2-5,TGTGCTAGTGGTTTGGTCGAGACAGGGTTGGAGACCCAGTACTTC,CASGLVETGLETQYF
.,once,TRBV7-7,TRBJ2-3,TGTGCTTGCACAGGTACGCAGTATTTT,CACTGTQYF
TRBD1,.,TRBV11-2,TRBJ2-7,TGTGCCAGCAGCTTAGTTCTCGGGACAGGCGTCTACGAGCAGTACTTC,CASSLVLGTGVYEQYF